The present T cell receptor (beta chain) was sequenced within a study of T cell clonotyping in hematopoietic cell transplantation (dated by TCRdb to the early 2020s). The study in broad terms: In the study, roughly 140 blood samples were gathered from 35 consecutive transplant recipients and their related donors. Recruitment of patients was conducted between September 2015 and January 2017, and follow-up was continued until late 2020 or death. Beyond this particular receptor, the publication reports: After transplant, TCR diversity in recipients dropped, and pathologically expanded clonotypes increased progressively from day 30 to day 180. Donor and pretransplant recipient Inverse Simpson Index values predicted broader posttransplant TCR repertoire diversity. Just a small fraction of recipient repertoires overlapped with donor repertoires, and more than 95% appeared de novo at the given depth. The sample size was limited, and because cells were not sorted, the contributions of CD4 and CD8 repertoires could not be separated.

The immunoSEQ assay, a bias-controlled multiplex PCR with V- and J-specific primers, was used to amplify TCR beta CDR3 regions from genomic DNA. In a second PCR step, the CDR3 amplicons were tagged with a proprietary barcode plus Illumina adapter sequences. CDR3 libraries were sequenced on an Illumina MiSeq instrument. The original pipeline was this. Export and quality control were handled in immunoSEQ Analyzer 3.0, while downstream analyses relied on R Bioconductor and Immunarch. Only productive rearrangements within the normalized downsampled data set were used in the calculation of repertoire metrics. In the normalized cohort, a clonotype counted as pathologically expanded if the clonotype was larger than 5 templates. The Inverse Simpson Index was used to measure repertoire diversity. The non-normalized data set was used for CMV-specificity analyses so that all clonotypes could be captured. TCRdb took this table from immuneACCESS and kept in-frame rearrangements with V and J called. Such tables lack part of the clones; where checked against another copy, unresolved V genes explain under half of the gap, and the rest is unexplained. For V, J and clone size, that table is used; D and trimming come from the DNA. For this sample the table gives roughly 9,900 clones, of which approximately 79% were detected only once. The ten largest clonotypes hold roughly 45% of the sample.

CDR1 SGHNT and CDR2 YYREEE were looked up in the germline V gene (reference sequence). V loses 4 bases at its end and J loses 0 bases; junction bases beyond the gene matches: 13. CDR3 length: 18 amino acids, cysteine to phenylalanine. CDR3 DNA only is kept here, 54 bases in frame from base 1. This sample's time point label indicates: 180 days after allo-HCT. Blood from recipients was drawn about 28 days before transplant and again at days 30, 100 and 180 after transplant. Using Nuclei Lysis Solution, genomic DNA was extracted from unfractionated peripheral blood mononuclear cells that were either fresh or cryopreserved. About this clone itself: No cognate antigen has been identified for it. No quality values exist for individual bases; no much larger clone is one base distant.

The V and J genes are TRBV5-4 and TRBJ1-3; TRBD1 fits 7 bases in the junction. The TCR comes from a female patient aged 45 to 65 who had an allogeneic stem cell transplant from a related donor, so the T cells may come from the graft donor. Some clones in this sample may be carry-over from other donors' samples. The sample was peripheral blood mononuclear cells, taken 180 days after allogeneic stem cell transplant. In nucleotide form, the sequence is TGTGCCAGCAGCCTTAAGACAGGGCTCATTCGCTCTGGAAACACCATATATTTT. This is translated as CASSLKTGLIRSGNTIYF.